These 5 T cell receptor beta chains came from one sample sequenced in a study of neurological immune-mediated disorders. TCRdb itself ran the 5' RACE reads through MiXCR, one entry per CDR3 protein. The sample includes approximately 28,000 distinct CDR3 sequences, 13% of them seen just once. The time point is: technical triplicate 2. The sample consisted of CD4+ T cells from blood. The receptors derive from a female donor with HTLV-1-associated myelopathy (HAM/TSP).

This clonotype came up many times. The chain carries TRBV3-1 and TRBJ1-2; 10 nucleotides align to TRBD1. This CDR3 has 15 residues. Germline V gene sequence: CDR1 LGHDT, CDR2 YNNKEL (reference sequence). With V trimmed by 0 bases and J by 5 bases, 3 bases remained unmatched. The CDR3 region has the DNA TGTGCCAGCAGCCAAGATAAGGGACAGGGGTATGGCTACACCTTC. It specifies CASSQDKGQGYGYTF.

Points on this clonotype: One junction end disagrees with the germline gene, perhaps due to a read error. The genes are TRBV20-1 and TRBJ2-1; possibly TRBD2 for D (7 bases). CDR3 size: 15 residues. Germline-derived CDR1 and CDR2 are DFQATT and SNEGSKA (reference sequence). The DNA of the CDR3 is TGCAGTGCTAGAGATTTCTGGGGAGGGGACAATAAGCAGTTCTTC. Protein product: CSARDFWGGDNKQFF.

The table lists this clonotype with many counts. The chain uses TRBV11-3 and TRBJ2-7, with 10 bases lining up with TRBD1. With 5 bases clipped from V and 2 bases from J, the junction kept 6 bases outside the gene matches. CDR3 size: 15 residues. Per germline, CDR1 SGHNT and CDR2 YENEEA. CDR3 amino acids: CASSLGQGLTYEQYF. The DNA for the CDR3 is TGTGCCAGCAGCCTGGGACAGGGGTTAACCTACGAGCAGTACTTC.

This clonotype was detected ten times or more. J is TRBJ1-5 and V is TRBV10-2, with D tentatively TRBD1 (5 bases). The CDR3 runs 13 residues. V lost 7 bases, J lost 6 bases, and 13 bases lay in between. Germline values: CDR1 WSHSY, CDR2 SAAADI. CDR3 sequence: CASTLGRGQPQHF. CDR3 DNA sequence: TGCGCCAGCACCCTCGGGAGGGGTCAGCCCCAGCATTTT.

This clonotype was seen ten or more times. The chain joins TRBV7-9 to TRBJ2-7; no clear D gene. This CDR3 contains 13 residues. Germline CDR1 SEHNR, CDR2 FQNEAQ (reference sequence). Trimming removed 0 bases at V and 5 bases at J, with 8 bases between. DNA for the CDR3: TGTGCCAGCAGCTTAGCCCAAACAGACGAGCAGTACTTC. As protein: CASSLAQTDEQYF.